A selection of T cell receptor beta chains follows, all from one sample in a study of cytomegalovirus exposure and HLA in healthy donors. Clones were sequenced by immunoSEQ multiplex PCR, and TCRdb holds only the in-frame ones, with some missing. The data show roughly 250,000 clones, just under 85% seen once. The sequenced sample was PBMCs. The source is a woman in her thirties or forties in good health and CMV-seropositive. CDR3s include the opening cysteine and the closing phenylalanine or tryptophan. Fields, in order: clone size, J gene, V gene, D gene, CDR3 protein, CDR3 DNA. A D gene is named only where the DNA matches it firmly. A row's size may be missing; if present it is once, few, many or a size class.

once | TRBJ2-7 | TRBV19 | - | CASSAGFHEQYF | TGTGCCAGTAGCGCAGGGTTCCACGAGCAGTACTTC
- | TRBJ2-1 | TRBV4-2 | - | CASSQDIPTGYNEQFF | TGTGCCAGCAGCCAGGACATACCGACAGGTTACAATGAGCAGTTCTTC
- | TRBJ2-3 | TRBV6-5 | - | CASSLDAGADTQYF | TGTGCCAGCAGCCTCGATGCGGGCGCAGATACGCAGTATTTT
- | TRBJ1-2 | TRBV30 | - | CAWSVSEYGYTF | TGTGCCTGGAGTGTTTCAGAATATGGCTACACCTTC
- | TRBJ1-1 | TRBV29-1 | TRBD1 | CSVWPRGLEAFF | TGCAGCGTTTGGCCAAGGGGGCTTGAAGCTTTCTTT
- | TRBJ2-2 | TRBV5-1 | - | CASSPLRPAGLAGELFF | TGCGCCAGCAGCCCGCTTCGTCCGGCAGGGCTGGCCGGGGAGCTGTTTTTT
- | TRBJ2-5 | TRBV5-1 | - | CASSLNPDQETQYF | TGCGCCAGCAGCTTGAATCCGGACCAAGAGACCCAGTACTTC
- | TRBJ1-2 | TRBV19 | TRBD1 | CASTPWGTGGVSGYTF | TGTGCCAGCACACCCTGGGGGACAGGGGGCGTATCTGGCTACACCTTC
- | TRBJ1-5 | TRBV6-1 | - | CASSKDRPNQPQHF | TGTGCCAGCAGTAAAGACAGACCCAATCAGCCCCAGCATTTT
- | TRBJ1-5 | TRBV4-2 | TRBD1 | CASSPEDRAGNQPQHF | TGTGCCAGCAGCCCAGAGGACAGGGCTGGCAATCAGCCCCAGCATTTT
- | TRBJ1-2 | TRBV10-3 | TRBD1 | CAISEWGQGSGYTF | TGTGCCATCAGTGAGTGGGGACAGGGGAGTGGCTACACCTTC
- | TRBJ2-1 | TRBV28 | - | CASSLVTPRGEQFF | TGTGCCAGCAGTTTAGTAACCCCGCGAGGTGAGCAGTTCTTC
many | TRBJ1-4 | TRBV2 | - | CASSAMSVATNEKLFF | TGTGCCAGCAGTGCCATGTCAGTTGCAACTAATGAAAAACTGTTTTTT
- | TRBJ1-1 | TRBV28 | - | CATRLKLEEAFF | TGTGCCACCCGACTTAAGTTAGAGGAGGCTTTCTTT
- | TRBJ2-7 | TRBV5-4 | - | CASSSEGSSYEQYF | TGTGCCAGCAGCTCCGAGGGCAGCTCCTACGAGCAGTACTTC
- | TRBJ2-7 | TRBV6-5 | - | CASSYDSARGTYEQYF | TGTGCCAGCAGTTACGACTCGGCGCGGGGAACCTACGAGCAGTACTTC
once | TRBJ1-1 | TRBV18 | TRBD1 | CASSPYRGNTEAFF | TGTGCCAGCTCACCATACAGGGGAAACACTGAAGCTTTCTTT
- | TRBJ1-3 | TRBV19 | TRBD1 | CASSTGQDQNTIYF | TGTGCCAGTAGTACCGGACAGGACCAAAACACCATATATTTT
few | TRBJ1-2 | TRBV14 | - | CASSQAISYGYTF | TGTGCCAGCAGCCAAGCAATCAGCTATGGCTACACCTTC
- | TRBJ2-7 | TRBV5-1 | TRBD1 | CASSSTGTGREQYF | TGCGCCAGCAGCTCCACCGGGACAGGGCGCGAGCAGTACTTC
- | TRBJ2-1 | TRBV5-4 | TRBD2 | CASSPASIAGEYEQFF | TGTGCCAGCAGCCCTGCGTCGATAGCGGGAGAGTACGAGCAGTTCTTC
- | TRBJ1-1 | TRBV30 | TRBD1 | CAWSRDRATTEAFF | TGTGCCTGGTCCCGGGACAGGGCGACAACTGAAGCTTTCTTT
- | TRBJ1-2 | TRBV27 | - | CASSPLTGSRSSGYTF | TGTGCCAGCAGTCCTCTGACGGGTTCAAGGAGTTCTGGCTACACCTTC
- | TRBJ2-1 | TRBV11-3 | - | CASSSSSVEQFF | TGTGCCAGCAGCTCGTCTAGCGTTGAGCAGTTCTTC
- | TRBJ1-5 | TRBV19 | - | CASRSIGEGGGNQPQHF | TGTGCCAGTAGAAGTATAGGGGAGGGAGGCGGCAATCAGCCCCAGCATTTT
- | TRBJ1-1 | TRBV6-5 | - | CASSSRSLRNTEAFF | TGTGCCAGCAGCTCCCGGTCCTTAAGAAACACTGAAGCTTTCTTT
- | TRBJ2-2 | TRBV6-5 | TRBD2 | CASRRPAGDTGELFF | TGTGCCAGCAGGCGCCCAGCGGGGGACACCGGGGAGCTGTTTTTT
- | TRBJ2-7 | TRBV2 | - | CASIKGLATYEQYF | TGTGCCAGCATTAAGGGACTCGCTACCTACGAGCAGTACTTC
- | TRBJ2-1 | TRBV5-1 | TRBD2 | CASSLERLAGGDEQFF | TGCGCCAGCAGCTTGGAGCGCCTAGCGGGAGGTGATGAGCAGTTCTTC
- | TRBJ1-2 | TRBV5-1 | TRBD1 | CASKPGTGGANGYTF | TGCGCCAGCAAACCCGGGACAGGGGGCGCGAATGGCTACACCTTC
- | TRBJ2-4 | TRBV4-1 | TRBD2 | CASSQDSAGGTLAKNSQYF | TGCGCCAGCAGCCAAGATTCAGCGGGAGGGACTTTAGCCAAAAACAGTCAGTACTTC
- | TRBJ1-5 | TRBV6-5 | - | CASSPDTLGGPQHF | TGTGCCAGCAGCCCAGACACGCTCGGGGGGCCCCAGCATTTT
- | TRBJ1-4 | TRBV5-5 | - | CASSENEKLFF | TGTGCCAGCAGCGAGAATGAAAAACTGTTTTTT
- | TRBJ2-5 | TRBV27 | - | CASSWVTAGQETQYF | TGTGCCAGCAGTTGGGTGACAGCCGGACAAGAGACCCAGTACTTC
- | TRBJ2-3 | TRBV19 | TRBD1 | CASRSAPGQAFTDTQYF | TGTGCCAGTAGATCAGCGCCGGGACAGGCTTTCACAGATACGCAGTATTTT
- | TRBJ2-3 | TRBV27 | TRBD2 | CASSWTSGVSTDTQYF | TGTGCCAGCAGTTGGACTAGCGGGGTTAGCACAGATACGCAGTATTTT
- | TRBJ2-3 | TRBV4-2 | - | CASSQGQGRTDTQYF | TGTGCCAGCAGCCAAGGGCAGGGGCGGACAGATACGCAGTATTTT
- | TRBJ1-6 | TRBV30 | - | CAWSVDTYNSPLHF | TGTGCCTGGAGTGTCGACACGTATAATTCACCCCTCCACTTT
- | TRBJ2-2 | TRBV9 | - | CASSVQGPSNTGELFF | TGTGCCAGCAGCGTACAGGGCCCCTCGAACACCGGGGAGCTGTTTTTT
once | TRBJ2-3 | TRBV25-1 | - | CASRLGDTQYF | TGTGCCAGTAGACTAGGAGATACGCAGTATTTT
- | TRBJ1-2 | TRBV29-1 | - | CSVPPTGSGSYGYTF | TGCAGCGTGCCACCCACGGGGTCAGGATCCTATGGCTACACCTTC
- | TRBJ2-3 | TRBV7-2 | - | CASSLMGLTDTQYF | TGTGCCAGCAGCTTAATGGGGCTCACAGATACGCAGTATTTT
- | TRBJ2-2 | TRBV6-6 | TRBD2 | CASTPGLAGGTGELFF | TGTGCCAGCACCCCGGGACTAGCGGGAGGGACCGGGGAGCTGTTTTTT
once | TRBJ2-1 | TRBV27 | - | CASSLSARGGPNEQFF | TGTGCCAGCAGTTTATCCGCTCGAGGGGGACCAAATGAGCAGTTCTTC
- | TRBJ2-7 | TRBV6-1 | - | CASSDRRAGAQYF | TGTGCCAGCAGTGACCGCAGGGCCGGCGCGCAGTACTTC
- | TRBJ1-5 | TRBV11-2 | - | CASSLDESSNQPQHF | TGTGCCAGCAGCTTAGACGAGAGCAGCAATCAGCCCCAGCATTTT